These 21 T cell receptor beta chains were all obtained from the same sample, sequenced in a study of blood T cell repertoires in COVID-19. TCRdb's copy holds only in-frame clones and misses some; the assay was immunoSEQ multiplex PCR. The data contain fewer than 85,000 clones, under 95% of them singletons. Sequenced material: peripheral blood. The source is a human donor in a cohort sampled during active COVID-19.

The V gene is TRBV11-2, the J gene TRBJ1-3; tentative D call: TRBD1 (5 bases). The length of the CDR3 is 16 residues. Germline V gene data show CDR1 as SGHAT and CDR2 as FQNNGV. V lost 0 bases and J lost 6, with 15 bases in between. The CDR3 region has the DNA TGTGCCAGCAGCTTAGATCCCCGGGGGAAAGTAAACACCATATATTTT. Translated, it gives CASSLDPRGKVNTIYF.

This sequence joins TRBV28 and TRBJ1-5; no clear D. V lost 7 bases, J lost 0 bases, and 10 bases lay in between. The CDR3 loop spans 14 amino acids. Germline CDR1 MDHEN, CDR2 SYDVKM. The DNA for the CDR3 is TGTGCCAGCAATGAGTCGGTTAGCAATCAGCCCCAGCATTTT. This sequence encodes CASNESVSNQPQHF. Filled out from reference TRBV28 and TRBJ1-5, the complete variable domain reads DVKVTQSSRYLVKRTGEKVFLECVQDMDHENMFWYRQDPGLGLRLIYFSYDVKMKEKGDIPEGYSVSREKKERFSLILESASTNQTSMYLCASNESVSNQPQHFGDGTRLSIL.

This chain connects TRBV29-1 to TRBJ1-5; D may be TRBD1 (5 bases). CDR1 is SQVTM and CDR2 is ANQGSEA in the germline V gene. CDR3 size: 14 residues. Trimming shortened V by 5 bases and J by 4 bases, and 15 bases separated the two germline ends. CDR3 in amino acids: CSVSGGFRNQPQHF. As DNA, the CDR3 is TGCAGCGTTTCGGGGGGTTTCAGAAATCAGCCCCAGCATTTT.

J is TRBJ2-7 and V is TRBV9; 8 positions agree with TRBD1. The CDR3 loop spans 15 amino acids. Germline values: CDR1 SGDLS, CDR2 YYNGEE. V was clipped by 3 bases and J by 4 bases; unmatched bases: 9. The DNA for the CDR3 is TGTGCCAGCAGCGCCGGACAGGGCCACAATTACGAGCAGTACTTC. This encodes CASSAGQGHNYEQYF.

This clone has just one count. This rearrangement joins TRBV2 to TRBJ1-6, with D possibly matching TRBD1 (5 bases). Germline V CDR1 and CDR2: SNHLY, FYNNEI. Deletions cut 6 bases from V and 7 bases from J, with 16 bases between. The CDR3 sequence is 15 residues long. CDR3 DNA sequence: TGTGCCAGCAGCGCAGAACAAGCAGGGAATTCACCCCTCCACTTT. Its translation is CASSAEQAGNSPLHF.

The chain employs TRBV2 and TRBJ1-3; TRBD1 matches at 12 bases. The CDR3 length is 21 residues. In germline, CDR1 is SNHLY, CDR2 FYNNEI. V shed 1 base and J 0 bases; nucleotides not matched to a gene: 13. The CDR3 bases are TGTGCCAGCAGTGAAGTGGGTTGGGACAGGGGGCACAGAAGCTCTGGAAACACCATATATTTT. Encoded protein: CASSEVGWDRGHRSSGNTIYF.

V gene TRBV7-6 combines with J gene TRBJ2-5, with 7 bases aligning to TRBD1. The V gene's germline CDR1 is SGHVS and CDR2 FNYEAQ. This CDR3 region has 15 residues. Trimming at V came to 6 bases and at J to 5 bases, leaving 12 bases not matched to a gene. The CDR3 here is CASRRTGVVSETQYF. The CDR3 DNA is TGTGCCAGCAGACGAACAGGGGTGGTTAGCGAGACCCAGTACTTC.

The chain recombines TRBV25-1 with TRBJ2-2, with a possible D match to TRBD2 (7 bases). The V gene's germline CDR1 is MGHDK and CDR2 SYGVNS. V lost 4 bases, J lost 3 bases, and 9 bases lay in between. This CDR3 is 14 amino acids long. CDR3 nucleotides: TGTGCCAGCAGTGGCGGGGGCGACACCGGGGAGCTGTTTTTT. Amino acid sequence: CASSGGGDTGELFF.

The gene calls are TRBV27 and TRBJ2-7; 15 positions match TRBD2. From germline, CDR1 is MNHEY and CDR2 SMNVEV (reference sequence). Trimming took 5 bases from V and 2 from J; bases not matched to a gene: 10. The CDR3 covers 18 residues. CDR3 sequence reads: CASSPGLAGGPWAYEQYF. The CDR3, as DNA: TGTGCCAGCAGTCCCGGACTAGCGGGGGGGCCTTGGGCCTACGAGCAGTACTTC.

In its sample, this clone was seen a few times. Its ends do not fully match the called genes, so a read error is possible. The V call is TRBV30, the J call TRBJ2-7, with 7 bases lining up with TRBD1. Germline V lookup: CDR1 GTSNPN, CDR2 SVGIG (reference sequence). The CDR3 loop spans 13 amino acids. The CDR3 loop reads CAWSVDRAYGQYF. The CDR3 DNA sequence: TGTGCCTGGAGTGTCGACAGGGCTTACGGGCAGTACTTC.

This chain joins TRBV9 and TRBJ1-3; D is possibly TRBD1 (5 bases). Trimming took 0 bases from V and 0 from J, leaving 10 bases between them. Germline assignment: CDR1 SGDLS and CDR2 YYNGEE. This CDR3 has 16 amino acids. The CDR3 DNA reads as TGTGCCAGCAGCGTAGCGGTAGGGGCCTCTGGAAACACCATATATTTT. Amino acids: CASSVAVGASGNTIYF.

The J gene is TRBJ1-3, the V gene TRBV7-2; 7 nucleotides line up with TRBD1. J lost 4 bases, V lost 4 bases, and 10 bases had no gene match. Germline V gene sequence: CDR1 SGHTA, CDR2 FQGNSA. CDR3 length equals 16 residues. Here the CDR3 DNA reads TGTGCCAGCAGCTCAAAACGACAGGGTACCGGAAACACCATATATTTT. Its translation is CASSSKRQGTGNTIYF. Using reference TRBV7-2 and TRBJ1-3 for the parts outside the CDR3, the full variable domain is GAGVSQSPSNKVTEKGKDVELRCDPISGHTALYWYRQSLGQGLEFLIYFQGNSAPDKSGLPSDRFSAERTGGSVSTLTIQRTQQEDSAVYLCASSSKRQGTGNTIYFGEGSWLTVV.

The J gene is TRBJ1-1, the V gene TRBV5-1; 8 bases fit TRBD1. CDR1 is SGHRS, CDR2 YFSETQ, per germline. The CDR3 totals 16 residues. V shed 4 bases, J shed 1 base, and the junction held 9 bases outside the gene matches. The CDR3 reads CASSNTGQGGNTEAFF. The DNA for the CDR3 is TGCGCCAGCAGCAATACTGGACAGGGAGGGAACACTGAAGCTTTCTTT.

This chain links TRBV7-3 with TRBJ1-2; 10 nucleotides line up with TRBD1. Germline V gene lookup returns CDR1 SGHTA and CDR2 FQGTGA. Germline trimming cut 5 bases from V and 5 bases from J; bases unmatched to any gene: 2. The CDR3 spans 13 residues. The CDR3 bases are TGTGCCAGCAGCCGGGACAGGGGTTATGGCTACACCTTC. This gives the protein CASSRDRGYGYTF.

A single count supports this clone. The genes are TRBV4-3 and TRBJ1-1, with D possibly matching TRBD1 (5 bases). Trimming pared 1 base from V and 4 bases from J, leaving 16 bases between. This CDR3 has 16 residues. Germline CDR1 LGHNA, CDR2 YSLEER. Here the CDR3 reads CASSQGTARGSTEAFF. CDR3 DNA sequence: TGCGCCAGCAGCCAAGGCACCGCCCGGGGGAGCACTGAAGCTTTCTTT.

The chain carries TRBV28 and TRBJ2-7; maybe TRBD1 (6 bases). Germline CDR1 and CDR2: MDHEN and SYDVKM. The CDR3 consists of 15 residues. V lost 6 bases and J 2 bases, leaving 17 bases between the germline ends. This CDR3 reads CASSQNRARPYEQYF. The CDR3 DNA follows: TGTGCCAGCAGCCAGAACAGGGCCCGTCCCTACGAGCAGTACTTC.

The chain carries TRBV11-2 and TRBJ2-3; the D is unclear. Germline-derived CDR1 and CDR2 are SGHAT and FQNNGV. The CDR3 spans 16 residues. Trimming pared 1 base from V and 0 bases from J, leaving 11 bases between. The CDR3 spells CASSLAGFSSTDTQYF. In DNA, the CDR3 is TGTGCCAGCAGCTTAGCCGGGTTCTCTAGCACAGATACGCAGTATTTT. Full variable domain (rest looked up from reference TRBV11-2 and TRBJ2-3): EAGVAQSPRYKIIEKRQSVAFWCNPISGHATLYWYQQILGQGPKLLIQFQNNGVVDDSQLPKDRFSAERLKGVDSTLKIQPAKLEDSAVYLCASSLAGFSSTDTQYFGPGTRLTVL.

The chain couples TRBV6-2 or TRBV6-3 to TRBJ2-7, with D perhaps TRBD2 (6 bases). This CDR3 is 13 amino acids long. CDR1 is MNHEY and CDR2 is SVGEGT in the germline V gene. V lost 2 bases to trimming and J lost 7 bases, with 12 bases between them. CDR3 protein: CASSYIRRGEQYF. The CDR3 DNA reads TGTGCCAGCAGTTACATAAGGCGGGGAGAGCAGTACTTC.

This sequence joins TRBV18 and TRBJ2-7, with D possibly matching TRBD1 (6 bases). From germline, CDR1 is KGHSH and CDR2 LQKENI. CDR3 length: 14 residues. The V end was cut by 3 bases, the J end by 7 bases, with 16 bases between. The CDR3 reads CASSPGTRGQEQYF. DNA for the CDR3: TGTGCCAGCTCACCCGGGACAAGGGGACAAGAGCAGTACTTC.

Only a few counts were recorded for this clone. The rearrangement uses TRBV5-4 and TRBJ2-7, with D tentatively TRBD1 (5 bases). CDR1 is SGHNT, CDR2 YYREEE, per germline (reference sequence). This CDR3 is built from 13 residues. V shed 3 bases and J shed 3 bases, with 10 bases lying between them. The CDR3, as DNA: TGTGCCAGCAGCTCAGGGTTTTACTACGAGCAGTACTTC. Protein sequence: CASSSGFYYEQYF. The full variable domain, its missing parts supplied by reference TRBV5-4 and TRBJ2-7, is ETGVTQSPTHLIKTRGQQVTLRCSSQSGHNTVSWYQQALGQGPQFIFQYYREEENGRGNFPPRFSGLQFPNYSSELNVNALELDDSALYLCASSSGFYYEQYFGPGTRLTVT.

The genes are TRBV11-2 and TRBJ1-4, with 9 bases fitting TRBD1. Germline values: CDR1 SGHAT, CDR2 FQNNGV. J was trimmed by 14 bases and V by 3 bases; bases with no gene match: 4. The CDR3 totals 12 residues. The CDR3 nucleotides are TGTGCCAGCAGCTTTGGGACAGGGAGGCTGTTTTTT. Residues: CASSFGTGRLFF.